This T cell receptor (beta chain) was retrieved from a study of blood T cell repertoires in COVID-19. This clone was observed a single time. Germline assignment: CDR1 LNHDA and CDR2 SQIVND (reference sequence). The CDR3 is 15 amino acids. With V trimmed by 8 bases and J by 0 bases, 8 bases remained unmatched. Methods used by the authors: Nucleated cell counts were estimated from reference gene primer amplification. The assay was immunoSEQ multiplex PCR, and TCRdb's table has in-frame clones only and misses some. V, J and clone size derive from that table, while D and trimming were established from the DNA sequence. The table has 130,000 to 150,000 clones, approximately 85% seen once; the top ten hold around 8%.

Sequenced sample: peripheral blood. This sequence was found in a woman aged 55-75 years with COVID-19, enrolled during active disease. V is TRBV19 and J is TRBJ1-1, with 8 bases fitting TRBD1. CDR3 amino acids: CASYGTGDMNTEAFF. DNA for the CDR3: TGTGCCAGTTACGGGACAGGCGACATGAACACTGAAGCTTTCTTT. Combining the CDR3 with reference TRBV19 and TRBJ1-1 gives the whole variable domain DGGITQSPKYLFRKEGQNVTLSCEQNLNHDAMYWYRQDPGQGLRLIYYSQIVNDFQKGDIAEGYSVSREKKESFPLTVTSAQKNPTAFYLCASYGTGDMNTEAFFGQGTRLTVV.